This T cell receptor (beta chain) was observed in a study of T-cell reconstitution after alpha-beta-depleted transplantation in children. The TCRbeta library incorporated unique molecular identifiers. TCRdb re-analysed the PCR reads in MiXCR, keeping a single row per CDR3 protein. The sample holds approximately 190,000 distinct CDR3 sequences, just under 6.5% seen once. This clonotype was counted ten times or more. What it recognizes is unknown. Germline loops: CDR1 MDHEN, CDR2 SYDVKM. The CDR3 covers 14 residues. V lost 8 bases and J lost 2, with 12 bases in between. Study-level results: Reportedly, roughly two months post-transplant, alpha-beta T cells arose from several hundred expanded graft clones. From newly produced T cells came most of the T-cell counts and diversity one year after transplant. Several patients had high TCRbeta diversity at day 60; it came from surviving recipient T cells and thymic progenitors.

The source was PBMCs, collected before TCRalphabeta/CD19-depleted stem cell transplant. The chain links TRBV28 to TRBJ2-2; D gene ambiguous. This TCR came from a girl under three years old with combined immunodeficiency, due to receive a stem cell transplant. The CDR3 coding sequence is TGTGCCAGCCTCCCCGGCTCTAACACCGGGGAGCTGTTTTTT. It encodes CASLPGSNTGELFF.